The clone carrying this T cell receptor beta chain was observed a few times. The antigen is not known. This sample was taken from a study of cytomegalovirus exposure and HLA in healthy donors. Study-wide background: Most genotyped donors, around four fifths of more than 300, had Caucasian-associated genetic ancestry. General study findings and limits: The authors later found HLA-associated TCR beta chains more clonally expanded than equally common others. Later, an analysis found that common viral pathogens appeared to be linked with several of the most significant clusters.

60 Vbeta and 13 Jbeta primers were used in PCR. Libraries were prepared by immunoSEQ multiplex PCR; TCRdb keeps only in-frame clonotypes and omits some of them. This table has 150,000 or so clones, 70% to 80% appearing once. The CDR3 contains 16 residues. CDR1 SEHNR and CDR2 FQNEAQ come from the germline V gene (reference sequence). V was pared by 4 bases and J by 2 bases, with 16 bases between. The gene calls are TRBV7-9 and TRBJ2-3; no firm D call. Source material: PBMCs. The sequence was collected from a woman in her 40s in good health and CMV-seronegative. CDR3 DNA sequence: TGTGCCAGCAGCTCGTTTCACACGGGTAACACAGATACGCAGTATTTT. Translated, it gives CASSSFHTGNTDTQYF.